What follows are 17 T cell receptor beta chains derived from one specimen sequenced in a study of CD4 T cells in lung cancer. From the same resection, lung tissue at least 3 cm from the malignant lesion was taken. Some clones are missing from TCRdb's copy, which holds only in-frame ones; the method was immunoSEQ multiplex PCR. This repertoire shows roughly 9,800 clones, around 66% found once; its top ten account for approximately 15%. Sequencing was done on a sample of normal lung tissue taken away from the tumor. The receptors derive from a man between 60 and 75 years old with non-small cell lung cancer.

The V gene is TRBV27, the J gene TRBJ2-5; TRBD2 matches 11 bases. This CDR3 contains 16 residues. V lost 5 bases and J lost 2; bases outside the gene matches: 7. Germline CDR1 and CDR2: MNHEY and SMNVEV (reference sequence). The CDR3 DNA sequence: TGTGCCAGCAGTCACGGACTAGCGGGCTCGCAAGAGACCCAGTACTTC. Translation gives CASSHGLAGSQETQYF.

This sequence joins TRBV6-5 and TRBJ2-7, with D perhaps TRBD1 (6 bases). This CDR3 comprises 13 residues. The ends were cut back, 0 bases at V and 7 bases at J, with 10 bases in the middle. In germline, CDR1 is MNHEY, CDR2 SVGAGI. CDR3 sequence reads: CASSYSRGTEQYF. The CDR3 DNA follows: TGTGCCAGCAGTTACTCGAGAGGGACAGAGCAGTACTTC.

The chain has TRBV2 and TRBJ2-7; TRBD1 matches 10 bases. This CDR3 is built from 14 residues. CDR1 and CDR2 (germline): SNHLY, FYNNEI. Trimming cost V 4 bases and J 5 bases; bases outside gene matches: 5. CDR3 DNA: TGTGCCAGCAGTGCCGGGGACAGGGGCAACGAGCAGTACTTC. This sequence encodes CASSAGDRGNEQYF.

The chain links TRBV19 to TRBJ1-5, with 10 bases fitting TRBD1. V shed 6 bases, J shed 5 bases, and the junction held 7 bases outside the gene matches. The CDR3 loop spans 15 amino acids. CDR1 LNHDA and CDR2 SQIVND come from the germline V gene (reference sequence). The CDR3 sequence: CASSDRTGGDQPQHF. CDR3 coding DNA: TGTGCCAGTAGCGACCGGACAGGGGGGGATCAGCCCCAGCATTTT.

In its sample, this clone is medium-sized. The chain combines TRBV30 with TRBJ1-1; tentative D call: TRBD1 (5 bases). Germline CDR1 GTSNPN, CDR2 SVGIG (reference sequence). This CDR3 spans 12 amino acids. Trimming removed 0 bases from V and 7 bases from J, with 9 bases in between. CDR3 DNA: TGTGCCTGGAGTGTTAAGGGACTTGAAGCTTTCTTT. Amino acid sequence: CAWSVKGLEAFF.

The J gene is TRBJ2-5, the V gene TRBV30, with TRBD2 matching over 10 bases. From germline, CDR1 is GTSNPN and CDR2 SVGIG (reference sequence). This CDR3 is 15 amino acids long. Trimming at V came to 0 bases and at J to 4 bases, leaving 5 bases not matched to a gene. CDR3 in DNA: TGTGCCTGGAGTGTACCTAGCGGGAGAGGAGAGACCCAGTACTTC. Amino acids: CAWSVPSGRGETQYF.

The chain's CDR3 is CASSSHWAETQYF. The CDR3 DNA is TGTGCCAGCAGCAGTCATTGGGCCGAGACCCAGTACTTC. The chain is built from TRBV7-2 and TRBJ2-5; no clear D gene. V was cut by 5 bases and J by 5 bases, with 12 bases left in between. Germline CDR1 SGHTA, CDR2 FQGNSA. The CDR3 has 13 amino acids.

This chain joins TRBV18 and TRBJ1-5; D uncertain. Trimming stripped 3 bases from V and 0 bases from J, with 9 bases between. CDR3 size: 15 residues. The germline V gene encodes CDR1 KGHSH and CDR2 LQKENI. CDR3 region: CASSPRHDSNQPQHF. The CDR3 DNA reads TGTGCCAGCTCACCTCGACATGATAGCAATCAGCCCCAGCATTTT.

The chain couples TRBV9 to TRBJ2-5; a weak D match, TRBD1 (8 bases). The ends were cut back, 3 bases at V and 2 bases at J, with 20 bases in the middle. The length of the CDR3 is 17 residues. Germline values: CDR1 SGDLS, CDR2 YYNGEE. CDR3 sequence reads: CASSGGGTGGLQETQYF. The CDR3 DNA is TGTGCCAGCAGCGGGGGGGGAACAGGGGGTCTTCAAGAGACCCAGTACTTC. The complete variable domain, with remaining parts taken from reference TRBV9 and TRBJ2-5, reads DSGVTQTPKHLITATGQRVTLRCSPRSGDLSVYWYQQSLDQGLQFLIQYYNGEERAKGNILERFSAQQFPDLHSELNLSSLELGDSALYFCASSGGGTGGLQETQYFGPGTRLLVL.

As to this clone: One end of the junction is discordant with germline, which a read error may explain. CDR3 residues: CASSLQQGALEQFF. Here the CDR3 DNA reads TGTGCTAGCAGCTTACAACAGGGGGCCCTTGAGCAGTTCTTC. The V gene is TRBV7-7, the J gene TRBJ2-1; 9 nucleotides agree with TRBD1. The germline gives CDR1 SSHAT, CDR2 FNYEAQ (reference sequence). This CDR3 region has 14 residues.

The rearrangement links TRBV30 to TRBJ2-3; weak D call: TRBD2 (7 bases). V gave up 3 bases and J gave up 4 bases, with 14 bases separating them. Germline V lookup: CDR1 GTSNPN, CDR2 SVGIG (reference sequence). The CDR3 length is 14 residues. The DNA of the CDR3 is TGTGCCTGGAGAGATAGGGGGGGGGCAGATACGCAGTATTTT. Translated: CAWRDRGGADTQYF.

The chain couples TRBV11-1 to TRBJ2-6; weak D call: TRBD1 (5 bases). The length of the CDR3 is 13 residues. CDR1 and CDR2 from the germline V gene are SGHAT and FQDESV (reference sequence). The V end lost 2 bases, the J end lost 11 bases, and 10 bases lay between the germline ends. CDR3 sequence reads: CASSLWQGHVLTF. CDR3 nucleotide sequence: TGTGCCAGCAGCTTATGGCAGGGTCACGTCCTGACTTTC.

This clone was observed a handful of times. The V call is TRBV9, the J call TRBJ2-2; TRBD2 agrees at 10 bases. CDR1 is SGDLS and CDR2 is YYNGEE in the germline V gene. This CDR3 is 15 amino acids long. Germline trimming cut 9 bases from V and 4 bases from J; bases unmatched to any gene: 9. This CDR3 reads CATSSGTSVTGELFF. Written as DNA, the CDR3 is TGTGCCACATCCTCGGGGACTAGCGTCACCGGGGAGCTGTTTTTT.

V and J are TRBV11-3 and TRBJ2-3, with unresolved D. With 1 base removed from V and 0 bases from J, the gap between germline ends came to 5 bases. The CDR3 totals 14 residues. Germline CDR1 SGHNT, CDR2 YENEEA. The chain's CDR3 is CASSLGASTDTQYF. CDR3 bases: TGTGCCAGCAGCTTAGGAGCTAGCACAGATACGCAGTATTTT. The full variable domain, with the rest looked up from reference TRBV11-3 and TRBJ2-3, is EAGVVQSPRYKIIEKKQPVAFWCNPISGHNTLYWYLQNLGQGPELLIRYENEEAVDDSQLPKDRFSAERLKGVDSTLKIQPAELGDSAVYLCASSLGASTDTQYFGPGTRLTVL.

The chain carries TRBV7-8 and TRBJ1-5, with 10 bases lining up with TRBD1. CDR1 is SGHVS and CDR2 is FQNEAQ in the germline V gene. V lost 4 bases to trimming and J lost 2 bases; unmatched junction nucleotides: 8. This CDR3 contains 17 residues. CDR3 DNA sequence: TGTGCCAGCAGCTCCACCGGGACAGGGGTTGGCAATCAGCCCCAGCATTTT. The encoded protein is CASSSTGTGVGNQPQHF. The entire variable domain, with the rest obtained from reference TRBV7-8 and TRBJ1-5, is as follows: GAGVSQSPRYKVAKRGQDVALRCDPISGHVSLFWYQQALGQGPEFLTYFQNEAQLDKSGLPSDRFFAERPEGSVSTLKIQRTQQEDSAVYLCASSSTGTGVGNQPQHFGDGTRLSIL.

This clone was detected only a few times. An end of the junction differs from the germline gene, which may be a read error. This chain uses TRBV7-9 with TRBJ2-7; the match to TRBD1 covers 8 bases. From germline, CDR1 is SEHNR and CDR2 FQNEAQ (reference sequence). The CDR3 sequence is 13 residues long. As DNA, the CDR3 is TGTGCCAGCACGACAGACGGGACAGGCCCCCACGACTTC. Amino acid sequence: CASTTDGTGPHDF. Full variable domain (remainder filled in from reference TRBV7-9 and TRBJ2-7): DTGVSQNPRHKITKRGQNVTFRCDPISEHNRLYWYRQTLGQGPEFLTYFQNEAQLEKSRLLSDRFSAERPKGSFSTLEIQRTEQGDSAMYLCASTTDGTGPHDFGPGTRLTVT.

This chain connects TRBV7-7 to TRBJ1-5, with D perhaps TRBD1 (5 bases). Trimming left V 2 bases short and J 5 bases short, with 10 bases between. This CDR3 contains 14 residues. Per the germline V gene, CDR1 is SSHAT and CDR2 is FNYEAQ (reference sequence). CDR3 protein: CASSLSGRDQPQHF. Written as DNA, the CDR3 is TGTGCCAGCAGCTTATCGGGCAGGGATCAGCCCCAGCATTTT.